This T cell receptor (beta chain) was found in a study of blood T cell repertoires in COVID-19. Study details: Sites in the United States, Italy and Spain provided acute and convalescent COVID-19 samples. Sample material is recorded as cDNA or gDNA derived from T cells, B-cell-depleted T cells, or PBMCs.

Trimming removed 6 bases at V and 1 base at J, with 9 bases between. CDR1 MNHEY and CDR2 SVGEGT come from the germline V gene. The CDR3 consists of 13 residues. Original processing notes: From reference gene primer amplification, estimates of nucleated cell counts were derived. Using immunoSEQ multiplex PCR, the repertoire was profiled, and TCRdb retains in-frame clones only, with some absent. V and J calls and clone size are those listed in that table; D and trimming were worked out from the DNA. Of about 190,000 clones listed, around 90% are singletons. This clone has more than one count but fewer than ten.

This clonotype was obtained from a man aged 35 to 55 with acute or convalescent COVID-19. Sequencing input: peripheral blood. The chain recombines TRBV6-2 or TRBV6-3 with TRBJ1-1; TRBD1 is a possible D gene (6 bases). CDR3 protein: CASSNRENTEAFF. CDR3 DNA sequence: TGTGCCAGCAGCAACAGGGAGAACACTGAAGCTTTCTTT.